This TCR beta chain appears in the sequencing data of a study of T cell changes during pregnancy in multiple sclerosis. Generated by immunoSEQ multiplex PCR, the TCRdb table keeps only in-frame clones and is missing some. The data show 40,000 to 45,000 clones, roughly nine tenths seen once. The sample here was CD4+ T cells from peripheral blood mononuclear cells, taken in the first trimester of pregnancy. This receptor was identified in a female donor with multiple sclerosis, enrolled in a pregnancy study.

The CDR3 nucleotides read TGTGCCAGCAGCTTACTAGCGGGAGAGACCCAGTACTTC. It specifies CASSLLAGETQYF. The V and J genes are TRBV7-9 and TRBJ2-5, with 8 bases aligning to TRBD2. The CDR3 is 13 residues long. J lost 4 bases, V lost 2 bases, and 0 bases had no gene match. Germline CDR1 and CDR2: SEHNR and FQNEAQ (reference sequence).